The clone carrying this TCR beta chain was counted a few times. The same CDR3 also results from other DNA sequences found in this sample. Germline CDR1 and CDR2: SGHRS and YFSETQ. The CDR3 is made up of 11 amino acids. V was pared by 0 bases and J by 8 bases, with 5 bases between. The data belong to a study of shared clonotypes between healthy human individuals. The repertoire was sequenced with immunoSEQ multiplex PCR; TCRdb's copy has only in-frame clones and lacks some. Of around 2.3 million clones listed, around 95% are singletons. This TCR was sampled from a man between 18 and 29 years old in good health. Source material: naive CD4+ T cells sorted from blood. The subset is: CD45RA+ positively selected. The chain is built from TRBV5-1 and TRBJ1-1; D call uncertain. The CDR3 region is CASSLEGEAFF. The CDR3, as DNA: TGCGCCAGCAGCTTGGAGGGAGAAGCTTTCTTT.